The source of this T cell receptor beta chain is a study of T cell changes during pregnancy in multiple sclerosis. Assay: immunoSEQ multiplex PCR; the TCRdb copy retains only in-frame clones and omits some. The sample consists of approximately 62,000 clones, roughly 93% of them appearing once. This clone has just one count. This CDR3 contains 14 residues. Germline V gene lookup returns CDR1 SGDLS and CDR2 YYNGEE. The J segment lost 0 bases and the V segment lost 7 bases, leaving 3 bases of the junction unmatched. V gene TRBV9 combines with J gene TRBJ2-1; 8 bases are a match to TRBD1. The source of this sequence is a female donor with multiple sclerosis, enrolled in a pregnancy study. This sample comprised CD8+ T cells from peripheral blood mononuclear cells, obtained in the second trimester of pregnancy. CDR3 bases: TGTGCCAGCGGACAGGGTGTCTCCTACAATGAGCAGTTCTTC. It translates to CASGQGVSYNEQFF.